This T cell receptor beta chain was recovered during a study of shared clonotypes between healthy human individuals. Study outcomes and limitations: Generally, estimated richness proved larger in naive subsets than it did in memory subsets.

Concerning this clone itself: The antigen remains undetermined.

CDR3 length: 16 residues. J was trimmed by 4 bases and V by 0 bases; bases with no gene match: 8. Germline CDR1 and CDR2: SGDLS and YYNGEE. Repertoires were generated with immunoSEQ multiplex PCR, while TCRdb's copy carries only in-frame clones and drops some. The sample includes about 2 million clones, about 95% of them seen just once. The naive CD8 population came from CD45RO-negative cells selected for CCR7, without terminally differentiated effector memory CD45RA+ cells. The receptor comes from a young man in good health. Sequenced material: naive CD8+ T cells sorted from blood. The rearrangement joins TRBV9 to TRBJ2-7, with 9 bases lining up with TRBD1. DNA of the CDR3: TGTGCCAGCAGCGTAGCTGGACAGGGGATTGTTTACGAGCAGTACTTC. It encodes CASSVAGQGIVYEQYF.